These T cell receptor beta chains were read from a single sample in a study of beta chain features in type 1 diabetes. The repertoire was sequenced with immunoSEQ multiplex PCR; TCRdb's copy has only in-frame clones and lacks some. The data contain some 400,000 clones, roughly 16% of them singletons. What was sequenced was naive CD4+ T cells from blood. The receptor set was obtained from a woman aged 18-30 years in good health. Both conserved end residues are part of each CDR3. D genes are given only for firm matches. Clone size, where shown, is once, few, many, or a class for clones that have expanded.

TRBV28	-	11	few	TRBJ1-2	CASSLAVGYTF	TGTGCCAGCAGTCTAGCGGTTGGCTACACCTTC
TRBV28	-	16	few	TRBJ2-4	CASSLLGELAKNIQYF	TGTGCCAGCAGTTTACTCGGGGAACTAGCCAAAAACATTCAGTACTTC
TRBV11-2	-	13	few	TRBJ1-1	CASSFQLNTEAFF	TGTGCCAGCAGCTTTCAACTAAACACTGAAGCTTTCTTT
TRBV19	-	13	few	TRBJ2-5	CASSGWDKETQYF	TGTGCCAGTAGCGGGTGGGACAAAGAGACCCAGTACTTC
TRBV29-1	TRBD2	15	few	TRBJ2-7	CSVEEGTSVSYEQYF	TGCAGCGTTGAAGAGGGGACTAGCGTGTCCTACGAGCAGTACTTC
TRBV4-2	-	16	few	TRBJ1-1	CASSQPSRRLNTEAFF	TGTGCCAGCAGCCAACCAAGCAGGCGCCTGAACACTGAAGCTTTCTTT
TRBV20-1	-	11	-	TRBJ1-1	CSAPRFTEAFF	TGCAGTGCCCCGCGGTTCACTGAAGCTTTCTTT
TRBV30	TRBD2	16	few	TRBJ2-3	CAWSSSGRPSTDTQYF	TGTGCCTGGAGTTCTAGCGGGAGACCTAGCACAGATACGCAGTATTTT
TRBV5-4	-	18	-	TRBJ2-1	CASSFIQGSLKPHNEQFF	TGTGCCAGCAGTTTTATTCAGGGGAGCCTTAAACCGCACAATGAGCAGTTCTTC
TRBV20-1	TRBD2	11	-	TRBJ2-1	CSATRGGEQFF	TGCAGTGCGACCCGGGGGGGTGAGCAGTTCTTC
TRBV5-1	TRBD1	14	few	TRBJ1-5	CASSPGQGGSAQHF	TGCGCCAGCAGCCCAGGACAGGGGGGGTCGGCCCAGCATTTT
TRBV19	-	14	few	TRBJ2-2	CASSEQANTGELFF	TGTGCCAGTAGTGAGCAAGCGAACACCGGGGAGCTGTTTTTT
TRBV7-2	TRBD1	15	-	TRBJ1-2	CASSSRTGGVHGYTF	TGTGCCAGCAGCTCGCGGACAGGGGGTGTACATGGCTACACCTTC
TRBV25-1	-	12	few	TRBJ1-2	CASSFGGDGYTF	TGTGCCAGCAGTTTTGGGGGCGATGGCTACACCTTC
TRBV23-1	-	10	-	TRBJ1-4	CASSQGQLFF	TGCGCCAGCAGTCAAGGACAGCTGTTTTTT
TRBV30	TRBD1	16	-	TRBJ1-5	CAWNAKGQGGNQPQHF	TGTGCCTGGAACGCCAAGGGACAGGGAGGCAATCAGCCCCAGCATTTT
TRBV28	-	14	-	TRBJ1-1	CASSSGQLNTEAFF	TGTGCCAGCAGTTCGGGACAACTTAACACTGAAGCTTTCTTT
TRBV28	-	14	few	TRBJ1-5	CASSLFRGNQPQHF	TGTGCCAGCAGTTTGTTCCGGGGCAATCAGCCCCAGCATTTT
TRBV13	TRBD1	15	few	TRBJ2-7	CASSPMRDRAYEQYF	TGTGCCAGCAGCCCCATGCGGGACAGGGCTTACGAGCAGTACTTC
TRBV30	TRBD2	18	few	TRBJ2-2	CAWSVGQWTSLNTGELFF	TGTGCCTGGAGTGTAGGCCAGTGGACTAGCCTGAACACCGGGGAGCTGTTTTTT
TRBV5-1	-	15	few	TRBJ2-7	CASSLASRVTYEQYF	TGCGCCAGCAGCTTAGCGTCGCGAGTTACCTACGAGCAGTACTTC
TRBV28	TRBD1	14	-	TRBJ1-2	CASRPGQGARGYTF	TGTGCCAGCAGGCCGGGACAGGGGGCGCGAGGCTACACCTTC
TRBV23-1	-	16	few	TRBJ1-3	CAVSLDRNLSGNTIYF	TGCGCCGTATCGTTGGACAGAAACTTATCTGGAAACACCATATATTTT
TRBV7-9	TRBD1	15	-	TRBJ1-1	CASSQRQGLNTEAFF	TGTGCCAGCAGTCAAAGACAGGGCCTGAACACTGAAGCTTTCTTT
TRBV28	TRBD2	16	-	TRBJ2-5	CASAIMGLAGEETQYF	TGTGCCAGCGCCATAATGGGACTAGCGGGAGAAGAGACCCAGTACTTC
TRBV7-9	-	14	-	TRBJ1-2	CASSLAGHNYGYTF	TGTGCCAGCAGCTTAGCGGGACACAACTATGGCTACACCTTC
TRBV14	TRBD2	16	-	TRBJ2-1	CASSQGAGGPDNEQFF	TGTGCCAGCAGCCAAGGAGCGGGAGGGCCTGACAATGAGCAGTTCTTC
TRBV29-1	-	13	few	TRBJ1-2	CSVGSGNTDGYTF	TGCAGCGTTGGGTCAGGGAATACGGACGGCTACACCTTC
TRBV9	TRBD1	14	-	TRBJ2-7	CASAPPRDSYEQYF	TGTGCCAGCGCCCCACCTAGGGACAGCTACGAGCAGTACTTC
TRBV29-1	TRBD2	16	few	TRBJ2-1	CSVGGLAVSSYNEQFF	TGCAGCGTTGGGGGCCTAGCGGTCAGCTCCTACAATGAGCAGTTCTTC
TRBV30	-	13	few	TRBJ2-6	CAWSSTGANVLTF	TGTGCCTGGAGTTCAACTGGGGCCAACGTCCTGACTTTC
TRBV2	-	13	-	TRBJ1-2	CASSVESLSGYTF	TGTGCCAGCAGTGTTGAATCATTGAGTGGCTACACCTTC
TRBV7-9	TRBD2	18	few	TRBJ2-1	CASSLTSGRGPLYNEQFF	TGTGCCAGCAGCCTTACTAGCGGGCGAGGACCTCTTTACAATGAGCAGTTCTTC
TRBV18	TRBD1	14	few	TRBJ1-2	CASSPPGTGASYTF	TGTGCCAGCTCACCACCGGGGACAGGGGCGAGCTACACCTTC
TRBV7-9	TRBD1	17	-	TRBJ2-7	CASSLGHRDRDLYEQYF	TGTGCCAGCAGCCTGGGGCACCGGGACAGGGACTTATACGAGCAGTACTTC
TRBV5-6	TRBD1	17	-	TRBJ2-3	CASRSFRDRTFTDTQYF	TGTGCCAGCAGGAGTTTCCGGGACAGGACGTTCACAGATACGCAGTATTTT
TRBV11-2	TRBD2	17	-	TRBJ2-1	CASSGGLAESSYNEQFF	TGTGCCAGCAGCGGAGGACTAGCCGAGAGCTCCTACAATGAGCAGTTCTTC
TRBV28	-	16	few	TRBJ2-7	CASSPLDSALSYEQYF	TGTGCCAGCAGTCCCTTGGACAGCGCCCTCTCCTACGAGCAGTACTTC